This TCR beta chain is from a study of T cell repertoires in cytomegalovirus infection. Germline CDR1 is GTSNPN and CDR2 is SVGIG (reference sequence). This CDR3 comprises 14 residues. V was cut by 2 bases and J by 6 bases, with 14 bases left in between. TCRdb re-analysed the reads in MiXCR, keeping a single row per CDR3 protein. The sample includes some 440,000 distinct CDR3 sequences, roughly 31% of them seen just once. The receptor's source is a human donor in good health (CMV status not recorded). Some clones in this sample may be carry-over from other donors' samples. The sample taken for sequencing was PBMCs. The V and J genes are TRBV30 and TRBJ1-5; a weak D match, TRBD1 (5 bases). CDR3 protein: CAWSPGQGSQPQHF. The CDR3 bases are TGTGCCTGGAGTCCAGGACAAGGCAGTCAGCCCCAGCATTTT.